The 15 T cell receptor beta chains listed next were all sequenced from one sample in a study of control samples from healthy donors and cancer patients. The data were produced by immunoSEQ multiplex PCR, yet TCRdb's version contains in-frame clones alone and is incomplete. The sample lists 60,000 to 65,000 clones, around 85% occurring once. The sequencing input was blood. The receptors derive from a man aged 40-49 years in good health.

The rearrangement joins TRBV11-2 to TRBJ1-4; D possibly corresponds to TRBD1 (6 bases). Deletions cut 3 bases from V and 0 bases from J, with 11 bases between. The CDR3 runs 16 residues. Germline V gives CDR1 SGHAT, CDR2 FQNNGV. The CDR3 is CASSFGQTATNEKLFF. CDR3 nucleotide sequence: TGTGCCAGCAGCTTCGGACAGACTGCAACTAATGAAAAACTGTTTTTT.

A word on this clone: One end of the junction fails to match germline, which may point to a read error. The chain joins TRBV10-3 to TRBJ1-1; D uncertain. In germline, CDR1 is ENHRY, CDR2 SYGVKD. The CDR3 spans 13 residues. This CDR3 reads CAITPTSNIEAFF. The CDR3 nucleotides read TGTGCCATCACCCCGACATCGAACATTGAAGCTTTCTTT.

V is TRBV5-1 and J is TRBJ1-3; no clear D gene. Per the germline V gene, CDR1 is SGHRS and CDR2 is YFSETQ. The CDR3 runs 13 residues. V dropped 0 bases and J dropped 3 bases, with 4 bases sitting between them. The CDR3 loop reads CASSLALGNTIYF. The CDR3 DNA reads TGCGCCAGCAGCTTGGCCCTTGGAAACACCATATATTTT.

CDR3 sequence (DNA): TGCGCCAGCAGCCAAGGCCGGGACCAGTACAATGAGCAGTTCTTC. Its protein is CASSQGRDQYNEQFF. The rearrangement links TRBV4-3 to TRBJ2-1; TRBD1 or TRBD2 may be the D gene (5 bases each). The CDR3 consists of 15 residues. Trimming cost V 1 base and J 4 bases, with 11 bases left between them. Per germline, CDR1 LGHNA and CDR2 YSLEER.

The rearrangement uses TRBV24-1 and TRBJ1-4, with D unresolved. Trimming took 2 bases from V and 10 from J, leaving 7 bases between them. Germline CDR1 reads KGHDR; CDR2 reads SFDVKD. CDR3 size: 12 residues. The CDR3 coding sequence is TGTGCCACCAGTGATTCCGGTGGAAAACTGTTTTTT. Translating gives CATSDSGGKLFF.

The rearrangement links TRBV6-5 to TRBJ1-1; the D gene is possibly TRBD1 (6 bases). Germline values: CDR1 MNHEY, CDR2 SVGAGI. Trimming left V 0 bases short and J 4 bases short, with 12 bases between. CDR3 length: 15 residues. CDR3 amino acids: CASSYSFSGATEAFF. DNA of the CDR3: TGTGCCAGCAGTTACTCGTTTTCAGGGGCCACTGAAGCTTTCTTT.

The chain links TRBV20-1 to TRBJ2-3; D is undetermined. The V gene lost 3 bases and the J gene lost 3 bases, with 16 bases spanning the gap. This CDR3 has 15 residues. Per the germline V gene, CDR1 is DFQATT and CDR2 is SNEGSKA (reference sequence). DNA of the CDR3: TGCAGTGCTAGTCGCAGCCGGCTGAGGACAGATACGCAGTATTTT. It is translated as CSASRSRLRTDTQYF.

CDR3 bases: TGTGCCAGCAGCTTAATGAGTTCCACTGAAGCTTTCTTT. Translating it yields CASSLMSSTEAFF. The chain joins TRBV7-9 to TRBJ1-1; no clear D gene. The CDR3 covers 13 residues. With 2 bases removed from V and 4 bases from J, the gap between germline ends came to 8 bases. Germline V lookup: CDR1 SEHNR, CDR2 FQNEAQ (reference sequence).

The V and J genes are TRBV30 and TRBJ2-3, with a possible D match to TRBD2 (6 bases). From germline, CDR1 is GTSNPN and CDR2 SVGIG (reference sequence). V lost 7 bases, J lost 3 bases, and 11 bases lay in between. This CDR3 spans 12 amino acids. Here the CDR3 reads CAYGRGTDTQYF. As DNA, the CDR3 is TGTGCCTACGGTCGGGGGACAGATACGCAGTATTTT. The complete variable domain, with remaining parts taken from reference TRBV30 and TRBJ2-3, reads SQTIHQWPATLVQPVGSPLSLECTVEGTSNPNLYWYRQAAGRGLQLLFYSVGIGQISSEVPQNLSASRPQDRQFILSSKKLLLSDSGFYLCAYGRGTDTQYFGPGTRLTVL.

The rearrangement links TRBV6-5 to TRBJ1-3; D may be TRBD1 (5 bases). The V end lost 6 bases, the J end lost 1 base, and 13 bases lay between the germline ends. Germline values: CDR1 MNHEY, CDR2 SVGAGI. CDR3 length equals 15 residues. CDR3 sequence reads: CASRARGGSGNTIYF. The CDR3 DNA is TGTGCCAGCAGGGCCCGGGGGGGATCTGGAAACACCATATATTTT.

This clone was counted between two and nine times. The chain couples TRBV7-9 to TRBJ2-7; TRBD1 might be the D (5 bases). CDR1 and CDR2 from the germline V gene are SEHNR and FQNEAQ (reference sequence). This CDR3 is 13 amino acids long. V was cut by 6 bases and J by 2 bases, with 11 bases left in between. In DNA form, the CDR3 reads TGTGCCAGCAGTCCAGGGTTCACCTACGAGCAGTACTTC. Translating it yields CASSPGFTYEQYF.

The chain uses TRBV9 and TRBJ1-1, with a possible D match to TRBD1 (6 bases). Germline loops: CDR1 SGDLS, CDR2 YYNGEE. There are 13 residues in the CDR3. V was shortened by 3 bases and J by 4 bases, with 10 bases between the two germline ends. CDR3 sequence reads: CASSGGTITEAFF. CDR3 in DNA: TGTGCCAGCAGCGGCGGGACAATCACTGAAGCTTTCTTT.

CDR3: CASSRQGMGSYEQYF. CDR3 DNA sequence: TGTGCCAGCAGCAGACAGGGGATGGGCTCCTACGAGCAGTACTTC. The V call is TRBV7-9, the J call TRBJ2-7, with 8 bases matching TRBD1. This CDR3 comprises 15 residues. Losses at the gene ends were 5 bases for V and 0 bases for J; bases not matched to a gene: 6. Germline assignment: CDR1 SEHNR and CDR2 FQNEAQ (reference sequence).

The genes are TRBV4-1 and TRBJ2-1; D is perhaps TRBD1 (5 bases). V was pared by 4 bases and J by 4 bases, with 23 bases between. The CDR3 extends over 18 amino acids. The germline CDR1 and CDR2 sequences are MGHRA and YSYEKL. CDR3 sequence reads: CASSPIRSQAGRYNEQFF. The CDR3 DNA follows: TGCGCCAGCAGCCCGATTCGATCCCAGGCAGGGCGGTACAATGAGCAGTTCTTC.

The chain combines TRBV10-3 with TRBJ1-3; 7 nucleotides agree with TRBD1. Trimming removed 0 bases from V and 0 bases from J; junction bases left unmatched: 14. This CDR3 contains 20 residues. In germline, CDR1 is ENHRY, CDR2 SYGVKD. Written as DNA, the CDR3 is TGTGCCATCAGTGAGTCGAATTATAGGTATAACAGGGGCTCTGGAAACACCATATATTTT. Its translation: CAISESNYRYNRGSGNTIYF.